The 25 T cell receptor beta chains below come from one sample, sequenced in a study of post-analysis software for immune sequencing data. No antigen is known for these receptors. Researchers reported that TCR beta cDNA libraries carried unique molecular identifiers. Each CDR3 protein gets one entry after TCRdb re-called the PCR reads with MiXCR. The repertoire includes about 540,000 distinct CDR3 sequences, 30% to 40% of them detected once, and 6% sits in the top ten. Overall study results and limits: When patients were compared with controls, 4 or 5 TRBV segments were more frequent, TRBV5-6, TRBV5-1 and TRBV20-1 among them.

Sequenced material: blood. The source is a girl aged 2-17 years with multiple sclerosis.

The sample holds a few counts of this clonotype. One end of the junction fails to match germline, which may point to a read error. DNA of the CDR3: TGTGCCAGCAGTTCAACAGGGAGGTATGGCTACACCTTC. Protein sequence: CASSSTGRYGYTF. V and J are TRBV5-1 and TRBJ1-2; possible D gene TRBD1, 6 bases. Germline V lookup: CDR1 SGHRS, CDR2 YFSETQ. The CDR3 sequence is 13 residues long.

This rearrangement joins TRBV6-1 to TRBJ2-1; 10 nucleotides match TRBD1. This CDR3 is built from 17 residues. Germline values: CDR1 MNHNS, CDR2 SASEGT. With 6 bases clipped from V and 2 bases from J, the junction kept 10 bases outside the gene matches. The chain's CDR3 is CASSRGTGDITYNEQFF. In nucleotides, the CDR3 is TGTGCCAGCAGCCGCGGGACAGGGGATATAACCTACAATGAGCAGTTCTTC.

This chain links TRBV30 with TRBJ2-3; possible D gene TRBD2, 5 bases. This CDR3 is 11 amino acids long. From germline, CDR1 is GTSNPN and CDR2 SVGIG (reference sequence). The V gene lost 6 bases and the J gene lost 5 bases, with 9 bases spanning the gap. The CDR3, as DNA: TGTGCCTGCGCAACTAGAGATACGCAGTATTTT. Its protein is CACATRDTQYF. Full variable domain (rest looked up from reference TRBV30 and TRBJ2-3): SQTIHQWPATLVQPVGSPLSLECTVEGTSNPNLYWYRQAAGRGLQLLFYSVGIGQISSEVPQNLSASRPQDRQFILSSKKLLLSDSGFYLCACATRDTQYFGPGTRLTVL.

In its sample, this clonotype was seen a few times. The V gene is TRBV11-2, the J gene TRBJ2-1; D not resolved. The CDR3 sequence is 15 residues long. CDR1 is SGHAT and CDR2 is FQNNGV in the germline V gene. Trimming took off 0 bases at V and 4 bases at J, with 10 bases between the two ends. CDR3 in amino acids: CASSLELKEYNEQFF. CDR3 coding DNA: TGTGCCAGCAGCTTAGAGCTGAAGGAATACAATGAGCAGTTCTTC.

The chain recombines TRBV29-1 with TRBJ2-7, with D perhaps TRBD1 or TRBD2 (7 bases each). CDR3 size: 14 residues. V dropped 6 bases and J dropped 2 bases, with 17 bases sitting between them. Germline assignment: CDR1 SQVTM and CDR2 ANQGSEA. The CDR3 spells CSVGRAGQTYEQYF. In DNA, the CDR3 is TGCAGCGTCGGTCGAGCGGGACAGACCTACGAGCAGTACTTC.

This clonotype was counted once. The V and J genes are TRBV20-1 and TRBJ1-4; D may be TRBD1 (5 bases). Trimming removed 3 bases from V and 8 bases from J, with 13 bases in between. The CDR3 consists of 13 residues. From germline, CDR1 is DFQATT and CDR2 SNEGSKA (reference sequence). The CDR3 DNA reads TGCAGTGCTAGGGTGTCAGGGAGGGAAAAACTGTTTTTT. Its translation is CSARVSGREKLFF.

This clonotype was counted a few times. The DNA of the CDR3 is TGTGCCACCAGCAGAGATGAGGGAAAGTACTTC. This sequence encodes CATSRDEGKYF. This chain links TRBV15 with TRBJ2-7; D is possibly TRBD2 (5 bases). The CDR3 covers 11 residues. Germline V CDR1 and CDR2: LNHNV, YYDKDF (reference sequence). Trimming stripped 0 bases from V and 11 bases from J, with 8 bases between. Complete variable domain (other parts from reference TRBV15 and TRBJ2-7): DAMVIQNPRYQVTQFGKPVTLSCSQTLNHNVMYWYQQKSSQAPKLLFHYYDKDFNNEADTPDNFQSRRPNTSFCFLDIRSPGLGDTAMYLCATSRDEGKYFGPGTRLTVT.

The chain has TRBV4-1 and TRBJ2-5; 14 positions match TRBD2. With V trimmed by 2 bases and J by 4 bases, 9 bases remained unmatched. The V gene's germline CDR1 is MGHRA and CDR2 YSYEKL. This CDR3 comprises 18 residues. In nucleotides, the CDR3 is TGCGCCAGCAGCCAACTGCCGACTAGCGGGGGGGCAGGAGAGACCCAGTACTTC. Its translation: CASSQLPTSGGAGETQYF.

The gene calls are TRBV5-1 and TRBJ1-2; D not certain. The CDR3 runs 16 residues. Germline assignment: CDR1 SGHRS and CDR2 YFSETQ. V was cut by 0 bases and J by 4 bases, with 16 bases left in between. CDR3 coding DNA: TGCGCCAGCAGCTTGGACTTAGACGGCGCCCTCTATGGCTACACCTTC. Amino acids: CASSLDLDGALYGYTF.

The chain uses TRBV5-1 and TRBJ1-6, with 7 bases fitting TRBD1. This CDR3 has 15 amino acids. The trim removed 3 bases at V and 7 bases at J, leaving 7 bases unmatched. Germline CDR1 is SGHRS and CDR2 is YFSETQ. The DNA of the CDR3 is TGCGCCAGCAGCTCGCGTACACAGGGGAATTCACCCCTCCACTTT. Translating gives CASSSRTQGNSPLHF.

This clonotype was picked up many times. The chain recombines TRBV6-1 with TRBJ1-2, with D unresolved. Trimming stripped 0 bases from V and 2 bases from J, with 10 bases between. The length of the CDR3 is 15 residues. Germline V lookup: CDR1 MNHNS, CDR2 SASEGT. The CDR3 DNA is TGTGCCAGCAGTGAAGCCCCGGGTGGCAACTATGGCTACACCTTC. Its protein is CASSEAPGGNYGYTF.

This clonotype was detected only a few times. The chain links TRBV20-1 to TRBJ2-4; perhaps D is TRBD1 or TRBD2 (5 bases each). This CDR3 has 15 amino acids. Deletions cut 4 bases from V and 0 bases from J, with 13 bases between. From germline, CDR1 is DFQATT and CDR2 SNEGSKA (reference sequence). This chain's CDR3 is CSATGTALAKNIQYF. CDR3 bases: TGCAGTGCTACCGGGACGGCACTAGCCAAAAACATTCAGTACTTC.

This clonotype was seen at least ten times. The gene calls are TRBV6-1 and TRBJ2-1; no clear D. Trimming took 1 base from V and 12 from J, leaving 16 bases between them. The CDR3 totals 14 residues. Germline V CDR1 and CDR2: MNHNS, SASEGT. In nucleotides, the CDR3 is TGTGCCAGCAGTGAAGTTAGCAGCCTAAAGACGCAGTTCTTC. It yields the protein CASSEVSSLKTQFF.

This clonotype was recorded once. This chain uses TRBV5-1 with TRBJ1-4; D uncertain. V lost 2 bases and J 8 bases, leaving 19 bases between the germline ends. This CDR3 contains 16 residues. Germline CDR1 reads SGHRS; CDR2 reads YFSETQ. The CDR3 bases are TGCGCCAGCAGCTTATCCTACAGTCTCCGAGAGGAAAAACTGTTTTTT. Translating it yields CASSLSYSLREEKLFF.

This clonotype was counted a few times. The CDR3 here is CASSRRQPLGYEQYF. The CDR3 DNA is TGTGCCAGCAGCCGGCGACAGCCCTTAGGATACGAGCAGTACTTC. V and J are TRBV6-5 and TRBJ2-7, with a tentative D call TRBD1 (5 bases). Germline CDR1 MNHEY, CDR2 SVGAGI. V lost 6 bases and J lost 4, with 19 bases in between. The CDR3 loop spans 15 amino acids.

The chain uses TRBV6-5 and TRBJ2-3; D remains unclear. Deletions cut 2 bases from V and 8 bases from J, with 8 bases between. CDR3 length equals 12 residues. Looked up from germline, CDR1 is MNHEY and CDR2 is SVGAGI. CDR3 sequence reads: CASSYPPGTQYF. The CDR3 DNA follows: TGTGCCAGCAGTTACCCTCCTGGTACGCAGTATTTT.

Concerning this clonotype itself: The germline gene is not matched at one end of the junction; a read error may be the cause. The rearrangement uses TRBV7-3 and TRBJ2-1, with D perhaps matching TRBD2 (5 bases). Germline CDR1 and CDR2: SGHTA and FQGTGA. The CDR3 runs 15 residues. CDR3 loop: CVSSLRGSLYNEQFF. The CDR3, as DNA: TGTGTCAGCAGCTTAAGAGGGTCCCTCTACAATGAGCAGTTCTTC.

This clonotype was seen repeatedly, ten times or more. V is TRBV5-5 and J is TRBJ1-5; 8 nucleotides line up with TRBD1. Germline V lookup: CDR1 SGHKS, CDR2 YYEKEE (reference sequence). V shed 2 bases and J 5 bases; nucleotides not matched to a gene: 0. This CDR3 has 13 amino acids. The CDR3 spells CASSLQGDQPQHF. For the CDR3, the DNA is TGTGCCAGCAGCTTACAGGGGGATCAGCCCCAGCATTTT.

The CDR3 loop reads CASSFGTGMWGGYTF. The CDR3, as DNA: TGTGCCAGCAGCTTTGGGACAGGGATGTGGGGAGGCTACACCTTC. The rearrangement joins TRBV11-2 to TRBJ1-2, with 9 bases identical to TRBD1. J gave up 8 bases and V 3 bases, and 10 bases lay outside the gene matches. The CDR3 covers 15 residues. CDR1 is SGHAT and CDR2 is FQNNGV in the germline V gene.

This clonotype was seen more than once but under ten times. This chain's CDR3 is CASRPPRGYTYEQYF. In DNA, the CDR3 is TGTGCCAGCAGGCCCCCCCGGGGTTATACCTACGAGCAGTACTTC. The chain links TRBV6-5 to TRBJ2-7; maybe TRBD2 (5 bases). Trimming pared 6 bases from V and 2 bases from J, leaving 17 bases between. Germline loops: CDR1 MNHEY, CDR2 SVGAGI. The CDR3 loop spans 15 amino acids.

In the case of this clonotype: This CDR3 fails to terminate in the conserved phenylalanine or tryptophan, so it likely reflects a read error. The chain recombines TRBV12-3 or TRBV12-4 with TRBJ1-1, with 7 bases fitting TRBD1. The CDR3 spans 13 residues. The trim removed 7 bases at V and 4 bases at J, leaving 6 bases unmatched. DNA of the CDR3: TGTGCCAGCACCGAGACAGGGATCACTGAAGCTTTCTTG. Residues: CASTETGITEAFL.

This clonotype is large within its sample. Here the CDR3 reads CASSPHTGTQEQYF. In nucleotides, the CDR3 is TGTGCCAGCAGTCCCCACACCGGGACTCAGGAGCAGTACTTC. The genes are TRBV27 and TRBJ2-7; the D gene is possibly TRBD2 (6 bases). Trimming pared 5 bases from V and 7 bases from J, leaving 18 bases between. The CDR3 sequence is 14 residues long. Germline values: CDR1 MNHEY, CDR2 SMNVEV (reference sequence).

The chain employs TRBV5-1 and TRBJ2-4, with D perhaps TRBD1 or TRBD2 (5 bases each). Germline V lookup: CDR1 SGHRS, CDR2 YFSETQ. Deletions cut 4 bases from V and 1 base from J, with 15 bases between. This CDR3 is built from 16 residues. CDR3: CASSPGTGTAKNIQYF. In nucleotides, the CDR3 is TGCGCCAGCAGCCCGGGGACCGGGACCGCCAAAAACATTCAGTACTTC.

The V gene is TRBV5-1, the J gene TRBJ2-1; D is unclear. The germline V gene has CDR1 SGHRS and CDR2 YFSETQ. V lost 3 bases and J lost 0, with 16 bases in between. This CDR3 spans 17 amino acids. The CDR3 nucleotides read TGCGCCAGCAGCTACTATGGGTCTTCGAGCTCCTACAATGAGCAGTTCTTC. Its translation is CASSYYGSSSSYNEQFF. Full variable domain (rest looked up from reference TRBV5-1 and TRBJ2-1): KAGVTQTPRYLIKTRGQQVTLSCSPISGHRSVSWYQQTPGQGLQFLFEYFSETQRNKGNFPGRFSGRQFSNSRSEMNVSTLELGDSALYLCASSYYGSSSSYNEQFFGPGTRLTVL.

On this clonotype: An end of the junction does not agree with germline; a read error may underlie this. The chain couples TRBV6-6 to TRBJ1-4, with 9 bases aligning to TRBD1. Germline-derived CDR1 and CDR2 are MNHNY and SVGAGI (reference sequence). CDR3 size: 15 residues. In DNA, the CDR3 is TGTGCCAGCAGTAGAGGGACAGGGTCGGATGAAAAACCGTTTTTT. Translation gives CASSRGTGSDEKPFF.